This TCR beta chain was found in a study of T cells in Graves' hyperthyroidism and ophthalmopathy. Absent ophthalmopathy progression within 18 months defined stable Graves' hyperthyroidism. Patients were excluded because of uncontrolled infection, other autoimmune disease, pregnancy or lactation. PBMCs came from 9 to 10 ml fresh peripheral blood. This clonotype was seen many times. Its antigen is not identified. CDR1 LGHDT and CDR2 YNNKEL come from the germline V gene (reference sequence). Trimming pared 5 bases from V and 2 bases from J, leaving 9 bases between. This CDR3 region has 13 residues. TCR beta CDR3 region amplification was performed from RNA transcripts. HTBI primers were the set used in a first-round RT-PCR of the TCR CDR3. TCRdb redid the calling of the multiplex PCR reads with MiXCR, one entry per CDR3 protein. The sample consists of more than 650,000 distinct CDR3 sequences, around 15% of them appearing once.

Points from the study as a whole: Peripheral blood also featured most of the thyroid clonotypes expanded above 0.001.

The chain is built from TRBV3-1 and TRBJ1-1; D gene ambiguous. The origin of this receptor is a woman younger than 35 with Graves' hyperthyroidism. Sequenced material: blood. This CDR3 reads CASSSLANTEAFF. In nucleotides, the CDR3 is TGTGCCAGCAGCTCATTAGCTAACACTGAAGCTTTCTTT.